This T cell receptor (beta chain) is from a study of blood T cell repertoires in COVID-19. This table comes from immunoSEQ multiplex PCR, and its TCRdb copy is limited to in-frame clones, with some not included. The top ten hold roughly 10% of the sample, which has about 220,000 clones, about 88% seen once. CDR1 GTSNPN and CDR2 SVGIG come from the germline V gene (reference sequence). CDR3 length: 13 amino acids. V lost 0 bases and J lost 4, with 10 bases in between. This clonotype was sampled from a woman between 45 and 60 years old with COVID-19, enrolled during active disease. Material: peripheral blood. The J gene is TRBJ2-7, the V gene TRBV30, with D tentatively TRBD1 (5 bases). The CDR3 reads CAWSVGRGYEQYF. Here the CDR3 DNA reads TGTGCCTGGAGTGTAGGTAGGGGTTACGAGCAGTACTTC.